The 29 T cell receptor beta chains below all came from one sample that was sequenced in a study of blood T cell repertoires in COVID-19 (TCRdb year 2020). Library method: the immunoSEQ multiplex PCR assay. Held by TCRdb, this immuneACCESS table contains in-frame sequences only and omits some clones. Under half of the omission traces to an unresolved V gene where checked; the cause of the rest is unknown. This sample is represented by about 210,000 clones; 84% of them were singletons. The top ten clonotypes cover roughly 7% of the sample. Specimen: peripheral blood. Receptors originate from a woman older than 75 with COVID-19, enrolled during active disease.

The chain recombines TRBV19 with TRBJ1-4; no clear D gene. Trimming took 9 bases from V and 4 from J, leaving 12 bases between them. The germline V gene has CDR1 LNHDA and CDR2 SQIVND (reference sequence). The CDR3 spans 13 residues. CDR3 in amino acids: CASALSGNEKLFF. The CDR3 DNA reads TGTGCCAGCGCGCTTTCGGGTAATGAAAAACTGTTTTTT.

The chain links TRBV18 to TRBJ1-4; D perhaps matches TRBD1 (5 bases). Trimming took 3 bases from V and 10 from J, leaving 18 bases between them. CDR3 length: 15 amino acids. Germline V lookup: CDR1 KGHSH, CDR2 LQKENI. CDR3 nucleotide sequence: TGTGCCAGCTCACCCCAGGGCACCGGCCGAGGAAAACTGTTTTTT. Protein product: CASSPQGTGRGKLFF.

V gene TRBV19 combines with J gene TRBJ1-3; D unclear. Trimming left V 6 bases short and J 8 bases short, with 14 bases between. The CDR3 loop spans 13 amino acids. The V gene's germline CDR1 is LNHDA and CDR2 SQIVND (reference sequence). The CDR3 nucleotides are TGTGCCAGTAGACTCACGCGGGAGGACACCATATATTTT. This sequence encodes CASRLTREDTIYF.

The V call is TRBV4-1, the J call TRBJ2-7; a weak D match, TRBD2 (6 bases). V gave up 0 bases and J gave up 0 bases, with 12 bases separating them. The length of the CDR3 is 16 residues. Germline lookup yields CDR1 MGHRA and CDR2 YSYEKL. The chain's CDR3 is CASSQDPGGPSYEQYF. CDR3 DNA sequence: TGCGCCAGCAGCCAAGACCCAGGAGGGCCCTCCTACGAGCAGTACTTC.

This clone has only one observation. The V call is TRBV2, the J call TRBJ1-5; tentative D call: TRBD1 (6 bases). The V and J ends lost 6 bases and 7 bases respectively, with 16 bases between them. The CDR3 sequence is 14 residues long. Germline assignment: CDR1 SNHLY and CDR2 FYNNEI. DNA of the CDR3: TGTGCCAGCAGAATTGGGGGGGCGAAGCAGCCCCAGCATTTT. The encoded protein is CASRIGGAKQPQHF.

V usage is TRBV28 and J usage is TRBJ2-5; TRBD2 is a possible D gene (6 bases). Between the trimmed V and J ends, which lost 5 bases and 5 bases, there was a span of 12 bases. Germline lookup yields CDR1 MDHEN and CDR2 SYDVKM. CDR3 length equals 13 residues. This chain's CDR3 is CASSATRLETQYF. DNA for the CDR3: TGTGCCAGCAGTGCGACTAGATTGGAGACCCAGTACTTC.

The rearrangement links TRBV4-1 to TRBJ2-7, with 7 bases that match TRBD2. The CDR3 runs to 17 residues. Germline loops: CDR1 MGHRA, CDR2 YSYEKL. Trimming cost V 3 bases and J 0 bases; bases outside gene matches: 11. For the CDR3, the DNA is TGCGCCAGCAGCCAGGTCATTCCCGGGAGGAGCTCCTACGAGCAGTACTTC. Amino acid sequence: CASSQVIPGRSSYEQYF.

The chain carries TRBV19 and TRBJ1-4, with a possible D match to TRBD1 (5 bases). V was clipped by 10 bases and J by 7 bases, with 13 bases between them. CDR3 length: 12 amino acids. Germline lookup yields CDR1 LNHDA and CDR2 SQIVND (reference sequence). As DNA, the CDR3 is TGTGCCACAAAGGGGCAGAGTGAAAAACTGTTTTTT. Amino acid sequence: CATKGQSEKLFF.

This chain connects TRBV12-3 or TRBV12-4 to TRBJ1-2; the D gene is possibly TRBD1 (6 bases). The CDR3 consists of 13 residues. Deletions cut 1 base from V and 8 bases from J, with 11 bases between. The CDR3 coding sequence is TGTGCCAGCAGTTTAGGGTCAGGGGTGGGCTACACCTTC. It translates to CASSLGSGVGYTF.

The chain joins TRBV18 to TRBJ1-1; D gene unclear. Germline CDR1 is KGHSH and CDR2 is LQKENI. The length of the CDR3 is 15 residues. The V end was cut by 3 bases, the J end by 4 bases, with 15 bases between. CDR3 sequence (DNA): TGTGCCAGCTCACCGAGGGAGACCATGACCACTGAAGCTTTCTTT. It specifies CASSPRETMTTEAFF.

The gene calls are TRBV25-1 and TRBJ1-5; TRBD1 is a possible D gene (5 bases). CDR1 MGHDK and CDR2 SYGVNS come from the germline V gene. The length of the CDR3 is 15 residues. V was clipped by 1 base and J by 7 bases, with 14 bases between them. The CDR3 loop reads CASSESGILSQPQHF. The CDR3 nucleotides read TGTGCCAGCAGTGAATCAGGGATACTCTCGCAGCCCCAGCATTTT.

This chain links TRBV12-5 with TRBJ2-1; TRBD2 matches 10 bases. The trim removed 3 bases at V and 8 bases at J, leaving 4 bases unmatched. Germline CDR1 LGHNT, CDR2 FRNRAP. This CDR3 is 14 amino acids long. DNA for the CDR3: TGTGCTAGTGGTTTAGCGGGGGGGCAGTATGAGCAGTTCTTC. It specifies CASGLAGGQYEQFF.

The chain has TRBV28 and TRBJ1-5, with TRBD1 identical over 7 bases. Trimming at V came to 1 base and at J to 5 bases, leaving 8 bases not matched to a gene. Germline loops: CDR1 MDHEN, CDR2 SYDVKM. The CDR3 sequence is 16 residues long. CDR3 sequence: CASSLSQGGNDQPQHF. In nucleotides, the CDR3 is TGTGCCAGCAGTTTATCCCAGGGGGGCAACGATCAGCCCCAGCATTTT.

This sequence joins TRBV7-9 and TRBJ2-3; 9 bases are a match to TRBD2. The CDR3 length is 15 residues. Germline CDR1 SEHNR, CDR2 FQNEAQ (reference sequence). V gave up 5 bases and J gave up 2 bases; unmatched junction bases: 5. CDR3 DNA: TGTGCCAGCAGCAAGACTAGCGGTAACACAGATACGCAGTATTTT. Translated: CASSKTSGNTDTQYF.

This clone was counted only a few times. The chain links TRBV9 to TRBJ2-7; D ambiguous. The germline V and J ends were trimmed by 5 bases and 2 bases, with 11 bases remaining between them. Germline V CDR1 and CDR2: SGDLS, YYNGEE. The CDR3 extends over 13 amino acids. The CDR3 region is CASRTRYAYEQYF. In DNA, the CDR3 is TGTGCCAGCAGGACACGATACGCCTACGAGCAGTACTTC. The whole variable domain, filled in from reference TRBV9 and TRBJ2-7, reads DSGVTQTPKHLITATGQRVTLRCSPRSGDLSVYWYQQSLDQGLQFLIQYYNGEERAKGNILERFSAQQFPDLHSELNLSSLELGDSALYFCASRTRYAYEQYFGPGTRLTVT.

This clone was recorded a few times. The chain is built from TRBV27 and TRBJ1-1; D is possibly TRBD1 (5 bases). CDR1 and CDR2 from the germline V gene are MNHEY and SMNVEV (reference sequence). There are 14 residues in the CDR3. V lost 3 bases to trimming and J lost 1 base, with 9 bases between them. CDR3 nucleotides: TGTGCCAGCAGTTTGGAGGGACGGAACACTGAAGCTTTCTTT. This encodes CASSLEGRNTEAFF.

The V gene is TRBV3-1 (or the pseudogene TRBV3-2), the J gene TRBJ2-2; 9 bases line up with TRBD2. CDR3 size: 17 residues. Per the germline V gene, CDR1 is LGHDT and CDR2 is YNNKEL (reference sequence). Trimming at V came to 0 bases and at J to 6 bases, leaving 8 bases not matched to a gene. CDR3 loop: CASSQDLAGVRAGELFF. The DNA for the CDR3 is TGTGCCAGCAGCCAAGATTTAGCGGGAGTTCGAGCCGGGGAGCTGTTTTTT.

The V and J genes are TRBV3-1 (or the pseudogene TRBV3-2) and TRBJ2-2; the D gene is possibly TRBD2 (5 bases). CDR1 is LGHDT and CDR2 is YNNKEL in the germline V gene (reference sequence). This CDR3 has 17 amino acids. Trimming removed 5 bases at V and 1 base at J, with 17 bases between. The CDR3 here is CASSTSRGLGNTGELFF. DNA of the CDR3: TGTGCCAGCAGCACCTCTCGAGGGTTAGGGAACACCGGGGAGCTGTTTTTT.

As regards this clone: Different DNA sequences within this sample yield the same CDR3. This rearrangement joins TRBV5-1 to TRBJ2-7; the D is unclear. CDR3 length equals 14 residues. Germline V lookup: CDR1 SGHRS, CDR2 YFSETQ. Trimming pared 4 bases from V and 4 bases from J, leaving 15 bases between. The CDR3 here is CASSTGTATYEQYF. In nucleotides, the CDR3 is TGCGCCAGCAGCACCGGAACCGCGACTTACGAGCAGTACTTC.

The V gene is TRBV2, the J gene TRBJ1-5; a possible D gene is TRBD1 (5 bases). The CDR3 is made up of 15 amino acids. Per germline, CDR1 SNHLY and CDR2 FYNNEI. V lost 2 bases, J lost 2 bases, and 10 bases lay in between. The CDR3, as DNA: TGTGCCAGCAGTGAAATGGGGCTGGGCAATCAGCCCCAGCATTTT. It yields the protein CASSEMGLGNQPQHF.

J is TRBJ1-2 and V is TRBV10-2; D is possibly TRBD1 (6 bases). V lost 5 bases and J lost 6, with 25 bases in between. The germline CDR1 and CDR2 sequences are WSHSY and SAAADI. This CDR3 has 17 residues. The CDR3 here is CASSNTERTIRDNGYTF. As DNA, the CDR3 is TGCGCCAGCAGTAACACTGAGAGGACAATCCGGGACAATGGCTACACCTTC.

The chain is built from TRBV5-5 and TRBJ2-3; 7 bases map to TRBD2. Germline V gives CDR1 SGHKS, CDR2 YYEKEE (reference sequence). The CDR3 extends over 16 amino acids. V lost 2 bases and J lost 4; bases outside the gene matches: 10. The chain's CDR3 is CASSFLAERPPDTQYF. The CDR3 DNA sequence: TGTGCCAGCAGCTTCCTAGCGGAGAGGCCCCCAGATACGCAGTATTTT.

This chain joins TRBV18 and TRBJ2-3; no reliable D call. CDR3 length: 13 residues. Germline values: CDR1 KGHSH, CDR2 LQKENI. Trimming pared 3 bases from V and 3 bases from J, leaving 7 bases between. The CDR3: CASSPPVTDTQYF. In DNA, the CDR3 is TGTGCCAGCTCACCTCCAGTAACAGATACGCAGTATTTT.

The chain recombines TRBV5-1 with TRBJ2-3, with 9 bases identical to TRBD1. The germline CDR1 and CDR2 sequences are SGHRS and YFSETQ. The CDR3 consists of 15 residues. With V trimmed by 5 bases and J by 0 bases, 4 bases remained unmatched. CDR3 residues: CASSFGTGSTDTQYF. The CDR3 coding sequence is TGCGCCAGCAGTTTCGGGACAGGGAGCACAGATACGCAGTATTTT.

This clone was seen more than once but under ten times. The genes are TRBV5-1 and TRBJ1-1; the match to TRBD1 covers 8 bases. V shed 0 bases, J shed 1 base, and the junction held 2 bases outside the gene matches. Germline values: CDR1 SGHRS, CDR2 YFSETQ. The CDR3 is 15 residues long. CDR3 in amino acids: CASSLDQGANTEAFF. The CDR3 DNA reads TGCGCCAGCAGCTTGGACCAGGGGGCGAACACTGAAGCTTTCTTT.

This chain connects TRBV19 to TRBJ1-4; 10 nucleotides agree with TRBD1. Losses at the gene ends were 4 bases for V and 7 bases for J; bases not matched to a gene: 12. The CDR3 length is 17 residues. Looked up from germline, CDR1 is LNHDA and CDR2 is SQIVND (reference sequence). The CDR3 DNA reads as TGTGCCAGTAGTACCGTGGGACAGGGGATCAGATCTGAAAAACTGTTTTTT. Translated: CASSTVGQGIRSEKLFF.

A single count supports this clone. DNA of the CDR3: TGTGCCAGTAGTTCGGGTCCGGTCATCGCGCTTGATTATGGCTACACCTTC. Amino acid sequence: CASSSGPVIALDYGYTF. The genes are TRBV19 and TRBJ1-2; D uncertain. Trimming left V 5 bases short and J 5 bases short, with 24 bases between. The CDR3 consists of 17 residues. Germline V gene sequence: CDR1 LNHDA, CDR2 SQIVND (reference sequence).

This rearrangement joins TRBV29-1 to TRBJ2-7; 11 positions match TRBD2. The CDR3 is 12 amino acids. V shed 5 bases, J shed 11 bases, and the junction held 8 bases outside the gene matches. Germline V gives CDR1 SQVTM, CDR2 ANQGSEA. The CDR3 loop reads CSVTSGSEQKYF. CDR3 bases: TGCAGCGTTACTAGCGGGAGTGAGCAAAAGTACTTC.

In this sample, this clone turned up a few times. This sequence joins TRBV5-1 and TRBJ2-3, with unresolved D. The ends were cut back, 4 bases at V and 0 bases at J, with 15 bases in the middle. The length of the CDR3 is 16 residues. The V gene's germline CDR1 is SGHRS and CDR2 YFSETQ. CDR3 coding DNA: TGCGCCAGCAGCGGAGAAGGTTCTTCTAGCACAGATACGCAGTATTTT. Protein product: CASSGEGSSSTDTQYF.